A single sample gave rise to the 5 T cell receptor beta chains below, sequenced in a study of control samples from healthy donors and cancer patients. Some clones are missing from TCRdb's copy, which holds only in-frame ones; the method was immunoSEQ multiplex PCR. Of some 49,000 clones listed, around 94% are singletons. The sequencing sample was made of PBMCs. These receptors all come from a man aged 25-45 years with colorectal cancer.

The gene calls are TRBV7-2 and TRBJ1-1, with D possibly matching TRBD1 (6 bases). The V end lost 5 bases, the J end lost 1 base, and 14 bases lay between the germline ends. The germline CDR1 and CDR2 sequences are SGHTA and FQGNSA. The CDR3 has 15 amino acids. The CDR3 coding sequence is TGTGCCAGCAGCCCCATCGACAGGAAGAACACTGAAGCTTTCTTT. Translating it yields CASSPIDRKNTEAFF.

V usage is TRBV4-1 and J usage is TRBJ1-3; no reliable D call. With 0 bases removed from V and 0 bases from J, the gap between germline ends came to 9 bases. Per germline, CDR1 MGHRA and CDR2 YSYEKL. This CDR3 contains 16 residues. The CDR3 loop reads CASSQDRPPSGNTIYF. The CDR3 DNA follows: TGCGCCAGCAGCCAAGATAGACCGCCCTCTGGAAACACCATATATTTT.

The genes are TRBV9 and TRBJ2-3, with D perhaps TRBD2 (5 bases). Germline V gene data show CDR1 as SGDLS and CDR2 as YYNGEE. Trimming removed 1 base at V and 3 bases at J, with 15 bases between. The CDR3 is 16 residues long. In DNA form, the CDR3 reads TGTGCCAGCAGCGTAACGAGCGGTCTCCAGACAGATACGCAGTATTTT. Translating it yields CASSVTSGLQTDTQYF.

The chain is built from TRBV4-3 and TRBJ1-2; 8 bases align to TRBD1. V lost 4 bases and J lost 5; bases outside the gene matches: 9. Germline V gene lookup returns CDR1 LGHNA and CDR2 YSLEER. This CDR3 has 15 amino acids. The CDR3 protein is CASSRDTGGWYGYTF. CDR3 DNA: TGCGCCAGCAGCCGTGACACAGGGGGTTGGTATGGCTACACCTTC.

This chain connects TRBV24-1 to TRBJ1-1; D unclear. CDR1 KGHDR and CDR2 SFDVKD come from the germline V gene. V gave up 8 bases and J gave up 2 bases, with 14 bases separating them. CDR3 length: 14 amino acids. The CDR3, as DNA: TGTGCCACCACCCCAAGGTACATAAACACTGAAGCTTTCTTT. Its protein is CATTPRYINTEAFF.